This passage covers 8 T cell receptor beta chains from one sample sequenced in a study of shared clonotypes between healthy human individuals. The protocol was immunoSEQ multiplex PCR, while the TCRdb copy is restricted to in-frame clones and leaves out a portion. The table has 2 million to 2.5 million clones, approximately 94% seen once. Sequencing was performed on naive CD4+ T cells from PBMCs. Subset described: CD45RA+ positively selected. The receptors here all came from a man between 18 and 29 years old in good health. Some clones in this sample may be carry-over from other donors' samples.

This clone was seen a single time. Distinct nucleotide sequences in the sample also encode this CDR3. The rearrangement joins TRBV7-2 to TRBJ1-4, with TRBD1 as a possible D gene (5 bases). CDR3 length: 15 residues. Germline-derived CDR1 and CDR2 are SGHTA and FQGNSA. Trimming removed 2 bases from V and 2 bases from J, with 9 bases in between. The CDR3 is CASSLRGPTNEKLFF. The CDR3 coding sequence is TGTGCCAGCAGCTTACGGGGACCTACTAATGAAAAACTGTTTTTT.

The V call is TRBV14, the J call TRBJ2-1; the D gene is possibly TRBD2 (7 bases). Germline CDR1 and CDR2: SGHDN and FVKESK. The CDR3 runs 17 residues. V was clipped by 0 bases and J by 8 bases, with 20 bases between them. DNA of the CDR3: TGTGCCAGCAGCCAAGATAGGGGGTGGCTAGCGGTGGATGAGCAGTTCTTC. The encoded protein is CASSQDRGWLAVDEQFF.

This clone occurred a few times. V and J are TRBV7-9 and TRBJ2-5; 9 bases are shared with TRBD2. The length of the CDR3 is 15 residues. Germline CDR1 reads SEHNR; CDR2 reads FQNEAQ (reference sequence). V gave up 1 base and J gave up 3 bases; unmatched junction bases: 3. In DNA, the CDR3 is TGTGCCAGCAGCTTAGTAGTAGCGGGAGAAGAGACCCAGTACTTC. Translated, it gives CASSLVVAGEETQYF.

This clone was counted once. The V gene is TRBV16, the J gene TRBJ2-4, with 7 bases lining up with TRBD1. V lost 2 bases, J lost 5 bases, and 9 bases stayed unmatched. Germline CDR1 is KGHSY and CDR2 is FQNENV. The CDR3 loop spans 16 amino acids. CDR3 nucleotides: TGTGCCAGCAGCCAACCCCCGGGACAGAGGCAAAACATTCAGTACTTC. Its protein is CASSQPPGQRQNIQYF.

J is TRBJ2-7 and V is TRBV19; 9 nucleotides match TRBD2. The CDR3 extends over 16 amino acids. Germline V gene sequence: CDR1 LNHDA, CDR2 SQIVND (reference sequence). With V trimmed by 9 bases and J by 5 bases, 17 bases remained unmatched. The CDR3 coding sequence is TGTGCCAGACCCCGGATGGGCGGGAGGGCCCTCCACGAGCAGTACTTC. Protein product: CARPRMGGRALHEQYF.

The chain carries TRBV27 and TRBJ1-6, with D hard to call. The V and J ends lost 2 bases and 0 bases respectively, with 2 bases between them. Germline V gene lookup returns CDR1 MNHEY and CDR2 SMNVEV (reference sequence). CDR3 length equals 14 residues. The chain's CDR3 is CASSLASYNSPLHF. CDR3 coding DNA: TGTGCCAGCAGTTTAGCCTCCTATAATTCACCCCTCCACTTT.

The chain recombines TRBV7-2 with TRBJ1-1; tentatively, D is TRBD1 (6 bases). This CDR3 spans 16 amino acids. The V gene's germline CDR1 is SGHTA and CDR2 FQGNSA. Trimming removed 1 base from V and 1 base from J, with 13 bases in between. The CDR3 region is CASSLVWGQRNTEAFF. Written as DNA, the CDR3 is TGTGCCAGCAGCTTAGTTTGGGGGCAGCGGAACACTGAAGCTTTCTTT.

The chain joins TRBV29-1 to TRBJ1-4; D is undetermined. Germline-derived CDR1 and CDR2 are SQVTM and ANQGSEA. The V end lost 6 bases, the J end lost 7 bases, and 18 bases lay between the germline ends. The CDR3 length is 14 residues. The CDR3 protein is CSVSRREEVEKLFF. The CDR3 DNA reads TGCAGCGTATCCAGGCGAGAGGAGGTTGAAAAACTGTTTTTT.